This T cell receptor (beta chain) originates from a study of T-cell reconstitution after alpha-beta-depleted transplantation in children. The CDR3 consists of 13 residues. V lost 1 base and J lost 6, with 6 bases in between. In germline, CDR1 is LGHNA, CDR2 YSLEER. Unique molecular identifiers were built into the TCRbeta library. TCRdb reanalysed the PCR reads using MiXCR and keeps one entry per CDR3 protein. The repertoire includes hundreds of thousands of distinct CDR3 sequences, around 10% of them detected once, and 5% to 7% sits in the top ten. This clonotype appeared a few times. Sequenced material: PBMCs from the stem cell graft donor, taken from the stem cell graft. The sequence derives from a human donor who donated a stem cell graft to a child with acute lymphoblastic leukemia. This chain connects TRBV4-3 to TRBJ2-2; a possible D gene is TRBD1 (5 bases). CDR3: CASSQVGAGELFF. CDR3 coding DNA: TGCGCCAGCAGCCAAGTAGGGGCCGGGGAGCTGTTTTTT.